The 22 T cell receptor beta chains given below trace back to one sample, sequenced in a study of tumor and adjacent non-tumor tissue in lung cancer (dated by TCRdb to the late 2010s). The library was built by means of multiplex PCR. TCRdb names Illumina HiSeq 2500 as the instrument used. TCRbeta libraries were built by three rounds of nested PCR using primers (Table S4), following protocols modified from ARM-PCR. TCRdb ran its own pipeline on the public reads, namely fastp trimming at Q25 and MiXCR clone calling, and kept in-frame beta chains. Every entry covers one CDR3 protein and lists the most common genes and DNA from its rows. Recorded for this sample are tens of thousands of distinct CDR3 sequences; 75% to 90% of them occurred a single time. The ten most abundant clones make up 13% of the sample. RNA was extracted from bulk unsorted tissue and checked for quality with a NanoDrop ND-1000 and an Agilent 2100.

Sequences were obtained from lung tumor tissue. The receptors originated from a woman aged 45-59 years with non-small cell lung cancer.

The chain has TRBV28 and TRBJ2-7; TRBD2 is a possible D gene (5 bases). The V gene lost 6 bases and the J gene lost 6 bases, with 15 bases spanning the gap. Germline CDR1 is MDHEN and CDR2 is SYDVKM. This CDR3 is built from 13 residues. The CDR3 DNA reads TGTGCCAGCAGGACTATGGTAGCGAGCGAGCAGTACTTC. Its translation is CASRTMVASEQYF.

To note about this clonotype: Without the conserved terminal phenylalanine or tryptophan, this CDR3 likely stems from a read error. The chain recombines TRBV6-1 with TRBJ2-7, with D perhaps matching TRBD1 or TRBD2 (6 bases each). This CDR3 is 14 amino acids long. Germline V CDR1 and CDR2: MNHNS, SASEGT. CDR3 nucleotides: TGTGTCAGCAGTGAAGGACCAGGGGCGGGAGAGCAGTACTAC. This codes for CVSSEGPGAGEQYY.

V and J are TRBV4-3 and TRBJ2-1; D not resolved. V lost 0 bases and J lost 16, with 16 bases in between. CDR1 and CDR2 (germline): LGHNA, YSLEER. The CDR3 sequence is 13 residues long. CDR3 nucleotides: TGCGCCAGCAGCCAAGATAAGGGTCTAGGGCACTTCTTC. This translates into CASSQDKGLGHFF.

This clonotype was counted a few times. One end of the junction is discordant with germline, which a read error may explain. The gene calls are TRBV4-3 and TRBJ2-2; unclear D gene. Germline V gives CDR1 LGHNA, CDR2 YSLEER. CDR3 length: 16 residues. The CDR3 is CASSQERSVGTRELFF. CDR3 in DNA: TGCGCCAGTAGCCAAGAACGAAGTGTAGGCACCAGGGAGCTGTTTTTT.

About this clonotype itself: Mismatch with germline at one junction end may stem from a read error. V and J are TRBV20-1 and TRBJ2-1; possibly TRBD1 for D (6 bases). Germline lookup yields CDR1 DFQATT and CDR2 SNEGSKA (reference sequence). This CDR3 region has 14 residues. CDR3 protein: CSTREGEVSNEQFF. CDR3 coding DNA: TGCAGTACTAGAGAGGGGGAAGTAAGCAATGAGCAGTTCTTC.

With respect to this clonotype: The CDR3 does not end in the conserved phenylalanine or tryptophan, so this is likely a read error. The chain employs TRBV28 and TRBJ1-2; TRBD1 agrees at 9 bases. The CDR3 totals 15 residues. V gave up 4 bases and J gave up 8 bases; unmatched junction bases: 11. Germline V gene lookup returns CDR1 MDHEN and CDR2 SYDVKM. The CDR3, as DNA: TGTGCCAGCAGTTCCGGGACAGGGTTGATTCTAGGCTACACCTCC. It is translated as CASSSGTGLILGYTS.

The rearrangement joins TRBV11-2 to TRBJ2-2, with unresolved D. The ends were cut back, 0 bases at V and 8 bases at J, with 13 bases in the middle. The CDR3 extends over 15 amino acids. The V gene's germline CDR1 is SGHAT and CDR2 FQNNGV. The CDR3 sequence: CASSLEAEAMGELFF. For the CDR3, the DNA is TGTGCCAGCAGCTTAGAGGCGGAAGCCATGGGGGAGCTGTTTTTT.

On this clonotype itself: The conserved closing phenylalanine or tryptophan is absent in this CDR3, likely reflecting a read error. The gene calls are TRBV6-2 or TRBV6-3 and TRBJ2-5; D uncertain. Per germline, CDR1 MNHEY and CDR2 SVGEGT. The CDR3 has 12 residues. The CDR3: CASSLIQETQYL. In nucleotides, the CDR3 is TGTGCCAGCAGTTTGATCCAAGAGACTCAGTACCTC.

In the case of this clonotype: No conserved phenylalanine or tryptophan is present at the end of the CDR3, so a read error is the likely explanation. CDR3 protein: CASSLSGVSPLHL. The CDR3, as DNA: TGTGCCAGCAGTCTCTCAGGGGTTTCACCCCTCCACCTA. V and J are TRBV28 and TRBJ1-6; D may be TRBD1 (6 bases). From germline, CDR1 is MDHEN and CDR2 SYDVKM. The CDR3 is 13 amino acids. V dropped 5 bases and J dropped 9 bases, with 11 bases sitting between them.

On this clonotype: Without the conserved terminal phenylalanine or tryptophan, this CDR3 likely stems from a read error. V usage is TRBV4-1 and J usage is TRBJ2-3, with TRBD2 identical over 10 bases. CDR3 length: 20 residues. Germline V gives CDR1 MGHRA, CDR2 YSYEKL. The CDR3 DNA is TGCGCAAGCAACCAAGACCCCCCCCGGCCTAGCGGGGGCCGAGAGGGTTCGCAGTATTCT. Translation: CASNQDPPRPSGGREGSQYS.

About this clonotype itself: The CDR3 does not end in the conserved phenylalanine or tryptophan, so this is likely a read error. It is unclear where the CDR3 begins or ends on the DNA, so no DNA is shown, and the CDR3 is as TCRdb lists it. The chain couples TRBV6-5 to TRBJ1-1. The CDR3 is made up of 13 amino acids, end residues included. Germline lookup yields CDR1 MNHEY and CDR2 SVGAGI. The CDR3 spells CASCYSLDTEAFY.

A remark on this clonotype: Compared with germline, one end of the junction differs, possibly owing to a read error. V is TRBV29-1 and J is TRBJ1-1; tentative D call: TRBD1 (5 bases). This CDR3 has 13 amino acids. The germline gives CDR1 SQVTM, CDR2 ANQGSEA. The CDR3 bases are TGCAGCGTGACCGGGACGGTGAACACTGAAGTTATCTTT. Residues: CSVTGTVNTEVIF.

This rearrangement joins TRBV6-1 to TRBJ2-1; D is perhaps TRBD1 (5 bases). Germline V gene sequence: CDR1 MNHNS, CDR2 SASEGT. The CDR3 loop spans 16 amino acids. V lost 6 bases to trimming and J lost 6 bases, with 21 bases between them. CDR3 loop: CASSTPRGGEINEQFF. The CDR3 DNA reads as TGTGCCAGCAGCACTCCAAGGGGCGGAGAGATCAATGAGCAGTTCTTC.

The table lists this clonotype with a few counts. At one boundary the junction diverges from the germline segment, which might be a read error. This rearrangement joins TRBV4-2 to TRBJ2-7, with TRBD1 identical over 9 bases. The germline gives CDR1 LGHNA, CDR2 YNFKEQ. CDR3 length equals 15 residues. Here the CDR3 reads CASSHEQGAGYKQYF. The CDR3 DNA follows: TGTGCGAGCAGCCATGAACAGGGGGCTGGTTACAAGCAGTACTTC.

This clonotype was observed once. A read error is likely, as this CDR3 ends without the conserved phenylalanine or tryptophan. The limits of the CDR3 on the DNA are not certain, so only TCRdb's listed CDR3 is given. The J gene is TRBJ2-5, the V gene TRBV11-2; the D call TRBD2 from the table was never checked on the DNA. The CDR3 length is 14 residues, termini included. The V gene's germline CDR1 is SGHAT and CDR2 FQNNGV. CDR3 sequence: CVSSFVGGPETQCS.

To note about this clonotype: A junction boundary mismatches the germline segment, possibly from a read error. This rearrangement joins TRBV10-3 to TRBJ2-1; possibly TRBD2 for D (6 bases). This CDR3 has 14 residues. Per the germline V gene, CDR1 is ENHRY and CDR2 is SYGVKD. CDR3 sequence (DNA): TGTGCCATCATTGAGTCGGGGGTAAACAATGAGCAGTTCTTC. Translating gives CAIIESGVNNEQFF.

Worth noting for this clonotype: Given the absence of the conserved phenylalanine or tryptophan at the CDR3 end, a read error is likely. The gene calls are TRBV20-1 and TRBJ2-4; D is unresolved. The CDR3 has 15 amino acids. The V gene's germline CDR1 is DFQATT and CDR2 SNEGSKA (reference sequence). DNA for the CDR3: TGCAGTGTTAGAGATACCAGGCTAGTCAAAAACATTCAGTACCTC. Translation gives CSVRDTRLVKNIQYL.

The chain links TRBV6-1 to TRBJ2-7; D not resolved. This CDR3 has 14 residues. Germline CDR1 MNHNS, CDR2 SASEGT. The ends were cut back, 1 base at V and 6 bases at J, with 13 bases in the middle. The CDR3 sequence is CASSEVWLAGEQYF. The DNA for the CDR3 is TGTGCCAGCAGTGAAGTGTGGCTGGCAGGCGAGCAGTACTTC.

As to this clonotype: The junction differs from germline at one of its ends, possibly a read error. The rearrangement links TRBV12-3 or TRBV12-4 to TRBJ2-5; D is unclear. This CDR3 has 14 amino acids. The CDR3 DNA reads as TGTGCCAGCAGCCAGCCCGGAACCCAAGAGACCCAATACTTC. Its translation: CASSQPGTQETQYF.

Worth noting for this clonotype: The junction departs from the called germline gene at one end, perhaps through a read error. This rearrangement joins TRBV29-1 to TRBJ1-2; D not certain. CDR3 size: 11 residues. Germline V lookup: CDR1 SQVTM, CDR2 ANQGSEA. The CDR3 here is CCVESLVGYTF. The CDR3 DNA sequence: TGCTGCGTTGAAAGTTTGGTTGGCTACACCTTC.

About this clonotype: Germline and junction disagree at one end, which may indicate a read error. This chain uses TRBV6-1 with TRBJ1-5; no reliable D call. Germline lookup yields CDR1 MNHNS and CDR2 SASEGT. The CDR3 loop spans 15 amino acids. CDR3 bases: TGTGCCAGTGGGAGGAGGAGAAAAAGCTCTCAGACCCAGCATTTT. This encodes CASGRRRKSSQTQHF.

In the case of this clonotype: The CDR3 ends on some other residue instead of the conserved phenylalanine or tryptophan, so this is likely a read error. This rearrangement joins TRBV11-2 to TRBJ2-3, with 8 bases aligning to TRBD2. The CDR3 spans 16 residues. Germline CDR1 and CDR2: SGHAT and FQNNGV. The CDR3 here is CASSLGAGGSTDTQYI. The CDR3 DNA is TGTGCCAGCAGCTTAGGGGCGGGAGGCTCCACAGATACACAGTATATT.